Listed here are 28 T cell receptor beta chains from one sample, sequenced in a study of vaccination and CD4 T cells after COVID-19. Specified treatment: approximately 9-day PBMC culture with coronavirus spike peptide pools or control peptides (ViraFEST assay). The assay that was used to sequence DNA from cultured CD4+ T cells was the Oncomine TCR Beta short-read assay. TCRdb called the PCR reads again in MiXCR, with one record for every CDR3 protein. Found here are around 9,600 distinct CDR3 sequences, 40% to 65% of them singletons; the top ten hold just over 20%. These TCRs are of unknown antigen specificity. The material sequenced was CD4+ T cells from blood, cultured in vitro. The source is a human donor who had recovered from COVID-19.

The chain carries TRBV19 and TRBJ2-2; D is uncertain. Germline V gives CDR1 LNHDA, CDR2 SQIVND (reference sequence). The CDR3 runs 14 residues. V lost 0 bases and J 0 bases, leaving 2 bases between the germline ends. The CDR3 sequence is CASSIEPNTGELFF. CDR3 in DNA: TGTGCCAGTAGTATAGAACCGAACACCGGGGAGCTGTTTTTT.

This clonotype was found a few times. The chain employs TRBV27 and TRBJ1-2; D is uncertain. Per germline, CDR1 MNHEY and CDR2 SMNVEV (reference sequence). The CDR3 contains 13 residues. V dropped 6 bases and J dropped 3 bases, with 11 bases sitting between them. The CDR3 loop reads CASSISSHYGYTF. In nucleotides, the CDR3 is TGTGCCAGCAGCATATCATCGCACTATGGCTACACCTTC.

The V gene is TRBV19, the J gene TRBJ2-1, with D unclear. Germline V lookup: CDR1 LNHDA, CDR2 SQIVND (reference sequence). CDR3 length: 16 residues. Trimming removed 4 bases at V and 4 bases at J, with 17 bases between. The CDR3 region is CASSSLTQPPYNEQFF. The CDR3 bases are TGTGCCAGTAGTAGCCTGACTCAACCTCCTTACAATGAGCAGTTCTTC.

The chain carries TRBV24-1 and TRBJ2-1, with TRBD1 identical over 9 bases. Germline CDR1 reads KGHDR; CDR2 reads SFDVKD. V lost 5 bases and J lost 0; bases outside the gene matches: 4. CDR3 length: 16 amino acids. In DNA form, the CDR3 reads TGTGCCACCAGTGGGACAGGGGTTAACTCCTACAATGAGCAGTTCTTC. Its translation: CATSGTGVNSYNEQFF.

The rearrangement uses TRBV24-1 and TRBJ1-5, with D tentatively TRBD1 (6 bases). Deletions cut 4 bases from V and 6 bases from J, with 18 bases between. Germline V lookup: CDR1 KGHDR, CDR2 SFDVKD. CDR3 length equals 16 residues. The CDR3 sequence: CATSDNRQVRGQPQHF. The CDR3, as DNA: TGTGCCACCAGTGACAACCGACAGGTTCGTGGTCAGCCCCAGCATTTT.

The chain couples TRBV12-3 or TRBV12-4 to TRBJ2-7; a weak D match, TRBD2 (6 bases). The V gene lost 5 bases and the J gene lost 1 base, with 12 bases spanning the gap. This CDR3 spans 14 amino acids. CDR3 amino acids: CASSRGGSSYEQYF. Here the CDR3 DNA reads TGTGCCAGCAGTAGGGGAGGATCTTCCTACGAGCAGTACTTC.

J is TRBJ1-2 and V is TRBV28; no clear D gene. The V gene's germline CDR1 is MDHEN and CDR2 SYDVKM. The CDR3 length is 12 residues. Deletions cut 9 bases from V and 7 bases from J, with 15 bases between. CDR3 region: CARSLVGSGYTF. The CDR3 DNA follows: TGTGCCAGAAGCCTTGTTGGGAGTGGCTACACCTTC.

The chain employs TRBV7-9 and TRBJ1-5, with D hard to call. The CDR3 runs to 14 residues. The germline CDR1 and CDR2 sequences are SEHNR and FQNEAQ (reference sequence). Between the trimmed V and J ends, which lost 1 base and 4 bases, there was a span of 8 bases. The DNA of the CDR3 is TGTGCCAGCAGCTTAGGGATAGGTAATCAGCCCCAGCATTTT. Residues: CASSLGIGNQPQHF.

The gene calls are TRBV7-9 and TRBJ2-3; no reliable D call. V was trimmed by 0 bases and J by 1 base, leaving 8 bases between them. CDR1 and CDR2 (germline): SEHNR, FQNEAQ (reference sequence). The length of the CDR3 is 15 residues. The CDR3 loop reads CASSLAPSGTDTQYF. The CDR3 coding sequence is TGTGCCAGCAGCTTAGCCCCCTCGGGCACAGATACGCAGTATTTT.

A few counts support this clonotype. The V call is TRBV15, the J call TRBJ1-1, with 9 bases aligning to TRBD1. Germline lookup yields CDR1 LNHNV and CDR2 YYDKDF (reference sequence). Trimming took 0 bases from V and 0 from J; bases not matched to a gene: 11. There are 19 residues in the CDR3. The CDR3 loop is CATSRDWPRTGGMNTEAFF. The CDR3 DNA sequence: TGTGCCACCAGCAGAGATTGGCCGAGAACAGGGGGCATGAACACTGAAGCTTTCTTT.

This clonotype was seen a few times. The V call is TRBV12-3 or TRBV12-4, the J call TRBJ2-1; the D call may be TRBD1 or TRBD2 (6 bases each). The CDR3 totals 16 residues. V dropped 1 base and J dropped 4 bases, with 14 bases sitting between them. CDR3 in amino acids: CASSLGWGAGYNEQFF. Written as DNA, the CDR3 is TGTGCCAGCAGTTTAGGGTGGGGGGCGGGTTACAATGAGCAGTTCTTC.

The rearrangement joins TRBV7-6 to TRBJ2-2, with 7 bases that match TRBD2. The CDR3 spans 16 residues. Germline CDR1 and CDR2: SGHVS and FNYEAQ. J was trimmed by 4 bases and V by 4 bases; bases with no gene match: 9. The CDR3 spells CASSSPGGAGTGELFF. CDR3 nucleotide sequence: TGTGCCAGCAGCTCCCCGGGGGGAGCGGGCACCGGGGAGCTGTTTTTT.

V usage is TRBV11-3 and J usage is TRBJ1-2; tentative D call: TRBD1 (5 bases). This CDR3 spans 14 amino acids. The V gene's germline CDR1 is SGHNT and CDR2 YENEEA. Trimming left V 5 bases short and J 4 bases short, with 14 bases between. The CDR3: CASSPRQGPYGYTF. The CDR3 nucleotides are TGTGCCAGCAGCCCCCGGCAGGGACCCTATGGCTACACCTTC.

CDR3 coding DNA: TGTGCCAGCGCTAGCACAGATACGCAGTATTTT. Encoded protein: CASASTDTQYF. The chain is built from TRBV25-1 and TRBJ2-3; D is unresolved. This CDR3 contains 11 residues. CDR1 is MGHDK, CDR2 SYGVNS, per germline. V lost 8 bases to trimming and J lost 0 bases, with 3 bases between them. Looking up the rest from reference TRBV25-1 and TRBJ2-3 gives the full variable domain: EADIYQTPRYLVIGTGKKITLECSQTMGHDKMYWYQQDPGMELHLIHYSYGVNSTEKGDLSSESTVSRIRTEHFPLTLESARPSHTSQYLCASASTDTQYFGPGTRLTVL.

This clonotype was recorded only once. The chain links TRBV6-2 or TRBV6-3 to TRBJ1-1; D call uncertain. This CDR3 is 13 amino acids long. The germline gives CDR1 MNHEY, CDR2 SVGEGT. Trimming stripped 6 bases from V and 1 base from J, with 9 bases between. The DNA for the CDR3 is TGTGCCAGCAGAGACCCACAGAACACTGAAGCTTTCTTT. This gives the protein CASRDPQNTEAFF.

The rearrangement joins TRBV20-1 to TRBJ1-1; TRBD1 matches at 7 bases. Trimming removed 2 bases from V and 4 bases from J; junction bases left unmatched: 13. Germline assignment: CDR1 DFQATT and CDR2 SNEGSKA (reference sequence). This CDR3 spans 16 amino acids. The CDR3 loop reads CSARRGQGGPGTEAFF. CDR3 bases: TGCAGTGCTAGACGGGGGCAGGGGGGCCCCGGCACTGAAGCTTTCTTT.

J is TRBJ1-5 and V is TRBV19; D unclear. V gave up 9 bases and J gave up 5 bases, with 14 bases separating them. There are 13 residues in the CDR3. CDR1 and CDR2 (germline): LNHDA, SQIVND (reference sequence). The CDR3 region is CASRTGGHQPQHF. The CDR3 DNA is TGTGCCAGCAGAACCGGCGGGCATCAGCCCCAGCATTTT.

This clonotype has just a few counts. The V gene is TRBV11-3, the J gene TRBJ2-7; tentative D call: TRBD1 (5 bases). This CDR3 comprises 17 residues. The germline V and J ends were trimmed by 3 bases and 0 bases, with 18 bases remaining between them. Germline V gene lookup returns CDR1 SGHNT and CDR2 YENEEA. For the CDR3, the DNA is TGTGCCAGCAGCTTTGAAAACAGGACGCTTTACTCCTACGAGCAGTACTTC. Translating gives CASSFENRTLYSYEQYF.

CDR3 in DNA: TGTGCCAGCAGCCCTCGACAGGGGGCTAGACCGGGAAATGAGCAGTTCTTC. Protein: CASSPRQGARPGNEQFF. The chain joins TRBV7-2 to TRBJ2-1; the match to TRBD1 covers 10 bases. Trimming cost V 5 bases and J 7 bases; bases outside gene matches: 14. This CDR3 contains 17 residues. Germline CDR1 and CDR2: SGHTA and FQGNSA. The variable domain in full, completed from reference TRBV7-2 and TRBJ2-1, reads GAGVSQSPSNKVTEKGKDVELRCDPISGHTALYWYRQSLGQGLEFLIYFQGNSAPDKSGLPSDRFSAERTGGSVSTLTIQRTQQEDSAVYLCASSPRQGARPGNEQFFGPGTRLTVL.

As regards this clonotype: The junction does not match germline at one end; this may be a read error. The chain carries TRBV25-1 and TRBJ2-2; TRBD2 matches at 8 bases. Germline CDR1 is MGHDK and CDR2 is SYGVNS. This CDR3 comprises 15 residues. CDR3 sequence: CASSPRGVNTEELFF. Here the CDR3 DNA reads TGTGCCAGCAGTCCGCGGGGGGTGAACACCGAGGAGCTGTTTTTT.

This clonotype was recorded once. This chain links TRBV28 with TRBJ2-1, with D possibly being TRBD1 (7 bases). TRBJ2-7 explains the end of the DNA better; the J call may be wrong. The CDR3 extends over 15 amino acids. CDR1 and CDR2 (germline): MDHEN, SYDVKM. CDR3 in DNA: TGTGCCAGCAGCCGTCAGGGGGGAGCAAGAAGCGAGCAGTACTTC. Translated: CASSRQGGARSEQYF.

This clonotype was seen only a few times. This chain uses TRBV11-2 with TRBJ1-5; D is uncertain. The ends were cut back, 1 base at V and 1 base at J, with 8 bases in the middle. The CDR3 length is 15 residues. From germline, CDR1 is SGHAT and CDR2 FQNNGV. The chain's CDR3 is CASSLGPGSNQPQHF. As DNA, the CDR3 is TGTGCCAGCAGCTTAGGGCCGGGGAGCAATCAGCCCCAGCATTTT.

This clonotype has a handful of counts. The V gene is TRBV6-1, the J gene TRBJ2-3; TRBD1 matches 7 bases. Germline V gene sequence: CDR1 MNHNS, CDR2 SASEGT. The CDR3 runs 15 residues. Trimming took 7 bases from V and 1 from J; bases not matched to a gene: 8. The CDR3 is CASMRNRGGTDTQYF. The CDR3 DNA follows: TGTGCCAGCATGAGAAACAGGGGCGGCACAGATACGCAGTATTTT.

The V call is TRBV6-1, the J call TRBJ1-2, with TRBD1 identical over 9 bases. The CDR3 is 13 amino acids. V lost 6 bases and J lost 8; bases outside the gene matches: 7. Germline V gene lookup returns CDR1 MNHNS and CDR2 SASEGT. The CDR3 coding sequence is TGTGCCAGCAGCCTGGGACAGGGCTCCGGCTACACCTTC. Residues: CASSLGQGSGYTF.

This clonotype occurred a few times. The rearrangement links TRBV5-1 to TRBJ1-2; D may be TRBD1 (6 bases). The CDR3 runs 12 residues. Trimming cost V 4 bases and J 5 bases, with 9 bases left between them. Germline values: CDR1 SGHRS, CDR2 YFSETQ. CDR3 sequence: CASSEQGYGYTF. The CDR3 nucleotides are TGCGCCAGCAGCGAACAGGGTTATGGCTACACCTTC.

This chain's CDR3 is CASSGTANTEAFF. The CDR3 DNA sequence: TGTGCCAGCAGCGGGACAGCCAACACTGAAGCTTTCTTT. The chain has TRBV7-6 and TRBJ1-1, with 7 nucleotides matching TRBD1. With V trimmed by 5 bases and J by 2 bases, 2 bases remained unmatched. The CDR3 extends over 13 amino acids. Per the germline V gene, CDR1 is SGHVS and CDR2 is FNYEAQ.

The gene calls are TRBV10-3 and TRBJ2-3; TRBD1 matches at 7 bases. V trimming: 8 bases; J trimming: 6 bases; junction bases outside the gene matches: 14. The CDR3 contains 15 residues. Germline V gene sequence: CDR1 ENHRY, CDR2 SYGVKD. CDR3 loop: CAISPSPTGTDTQYF. The CDR3 nucleotides are TGTGCCATCTCCCCCTCGCCGACAGGGACCGATACGCAGTATTTT.

The chain carries TRBV7-6 and TRBJ2-1; 8 nucleotides agree with TRBD2. Germline V gives CDR1 SGHVS, CDR2 FNYEAQ. The CDR3 spans 15 residues. The V gene end was trimmed by 1 base and the J gene end by 7 bases; junction bases not matched to a gene: 6. The CDR3 DNA reads as TGTGCCAGCAGCTTAGAGGGGACTAGGCGGAATGAGCAGTTCTTC. Its translation: CASSLEGTRRNEQFF.